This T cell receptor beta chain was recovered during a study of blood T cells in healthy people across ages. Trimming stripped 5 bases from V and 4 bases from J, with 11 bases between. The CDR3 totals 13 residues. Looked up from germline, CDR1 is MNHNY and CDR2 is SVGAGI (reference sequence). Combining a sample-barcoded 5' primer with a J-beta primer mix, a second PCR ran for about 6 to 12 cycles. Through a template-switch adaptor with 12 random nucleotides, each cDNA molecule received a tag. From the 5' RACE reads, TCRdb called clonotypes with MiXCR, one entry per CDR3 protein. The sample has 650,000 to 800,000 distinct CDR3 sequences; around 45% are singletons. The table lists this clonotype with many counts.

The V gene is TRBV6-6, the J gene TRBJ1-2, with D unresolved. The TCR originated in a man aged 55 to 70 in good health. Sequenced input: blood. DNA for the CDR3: TGTGCCAGCAGTACCCTTAATCTCTATGGCTACACCTTC. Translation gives CASSTLNLYGYTF.